This T cell receptor (beta chain) was recorded in a study of a mutant IDH1 vaccine in newly diagnosed glioma. Looking at the study overall: In weeks 1, 3, 5, 7, 11, 15, 19 and 23, patients were immunized, eight times in all. Vaccines began 4-6 weeks after radiotherapy alone, or with temozolomide cycles. Beforehand, treatment had been radiotherapy, temozolomide, or both; the majority received both.

Time point meaning: week 11, during vaccination. Doses consisted of 300 ug of mutant IDH1 20-mer peptide each, paired with topical imiquimod. Regarding this clone: Its antigen is still unknown.

The V and J ends lost 0 bases and 6 bases respectively, with 14 bases between them. This CDR3 is built from 16 residues. CDR1 SGHTA and CDR2 FQGNSA come from the germline V gene. Produced via immunoSEQ multiplex PCR; TCRdb's table is partial and in-frame only. The sample lists about 40,000 clones, 84% occurring once. The chain joins TRBV7-2 to TRBJ1-4, with D hard to call. The receptor was derived from a man in his forties or fifties with glioma. The sequences come from PBMCs, collected from a glioma patient whose treatment included an IDH1 peptide vaccine. The CDR3 DNA reads TGTGCCAGCAGCTTAGCGCCCCCTGGAATGGATGAAAAACTGTTTTTT. Translated, it gives CASSLAPPGMDEKLFF.